The 21 T cell receptor beta chains in this list originate from one sample, sequenced in a study of blood T cell repertoires in COVID-19. The repertoire was sequenced with immunoSEQ multiplex PCR; TCRdb's copy has only in-frame clones and lacks some. The table includes approximately 28,000 clones, around four fifths detected once. Sequencing was carried out using peripheral blood. The source of these receptors is a woman aged 70 to 79 with active or convalescent COVID-19.

The chain carries TRBV5-1 and TRBJ1-1; tentative D call: TRBD1 (6 bases). CDR1 is SGHRS, CDR2 YFSETQ, per germline. Trimming removed 0 bases from V and 2 bases from J, with 11 bases in between. There are 15 residues in the CDR3. Here the CDR3 DNA reads TGCGCCAGCAGCTTGGGTCTGGGGGCCAACACTGAAGCTTTCTTT. It yields the protein CASSLGLGANTEAFF.

The chain has TRBV19 and TRBJ1-2; maybe TRBD1 (6 bases). Germline lookup yields CDR1 LNHDA and CDR2 SQIVND (reference sequence). The CDR3 spans 11 residues. With 8 bases removed from V and 5 bases from J, the gap between germline ends came to 9 bases. The CDR3 spells CASLRGYGYTF. The CDR3 DNA sequence: TGTGCCAGTCTCAGGGGTTATGGCTACACCTTC. Based on the CDR3 plus reference TRBV19 and TRBJ1-2, the full variable domain is DGGITQSPKYLFRKEGQNVTLSCEQNLNHDAMYWYRQDPGQGLRLIYYSQIVNDFQKGDIAEGYSVSREKKESFPLTVTSAQKNPTAFYLCASLRGYGYTFGSGTRLTVV.

The chain joins TRBV12-5 to TRBJ1-2; D remains unclear. The CDR3 contains 13 residues. Germline V gene sequence: CDR1 LGHNT, CDR2 FRNRAP. CDR3 coding DNA: TGTGGTGTAGATCAGACCCACGGGAGAGGCTACACCTTC. Translated, it gives CGVDQTHGRGYTF.

The chain uses TRBV28 and TRBJ1-5; 9 positions agree with TRBD1. The CDR3 spans 17 residues. V was pared by 6 bases and J by 3 bases, with 12 bases of the junction left unmatched. The germline V gene has CDR1 MDHEN and CDR2 SYDVKM. The CDR3 is CASSPATGGNTNQPQHF. CDR3 nucleotides: TGTGCCAGCAGCCCGGCGACAGGGGGAAATACCAATCAGCCCCAGCATTTT.

This chain joins TRBV6-5 and TRBJ2-7; 8 bases line up with TRBD1. From germline, CDR1 is MNHEY and CDR2 SVGAGI. V shed 6 bases and J 4 bases; nucleotides not matched to a gene: 11. CDR3 size: 15 residues. CDR3 bases: TGTGCCAGCAGAAACCCGGGACAGGCCTTATACGAGCAGTACTTC. It codes for CASRNPGQALYEQYF.

The gene calls are TRBV5-1 and TRBJ2-7; weak D call: TRBD2 (5 bases). CDR3 size: 13 residues. V was shortened by 3 bases and J by 2 bases, with 9 bases between the two germline ends. Germline lookup yields CDR1 SGHRS and CDR2 YFSETQ. This CDR3 is CASSSSGTYEQYF. In DNA, the CDR3 is TGCGCCAGCAGCTCCTCCGGGACCTACGAGCAGTACTTC.

This clone showed up just a few times. J is TRBJ2-6 and V is TRBV11-3; TRBD1 aligns across 8 bases. Germline CDR1 is SGHNT and CDR2 is YENEEA. The CDR3 contains 19 residues. V trimming: 5 bases; J trimming: 4 bases; junction bases outside the gene matches: 16. CDR3 bases: TGTGCCAGCAGCATAACAACGGGACAGGCGACGTTCGGGGCCAACGTCCTGACTTTC. As protein: CASSITTGQATFGANVLTF.

This rearrangement joins TRBV19 to TRBJ2-7, with 7 bases that match TRBD2. With 1 base clipped from V and 1 base from J, the junction kept 10 bases outside the gene matches. CDR1 is LNHDA and CDR2 is SQIVND in the germline V gene (reference sequence). The CDR3 extends over 17 amino acids. In DNA, the CDR3 is TGTGCCAGTAGTATAGTCCCCCGGGCGGGAGAATCCTACGAGCAGTACTTC. It yields the protein CASSIVPRAGESYEQYF.

This clone was counted a single time. J is TRBJ2-3 and V is TRBV4-3; weak D call: TRBD2 (6 bases). The CDR3 has 14 residues. Per germline, CDR1 LGHNA and CDR2 YSLEER. Trimming pared 5 bases from V and 0 bases from J, leaving 9 bases between. Here the CDR3 DNA reads TGCGCCAGCAGCGCCGGGACTAGCACAGATACGCAGTATTTT. Its translation: CASSAGTSTDTQYF.

This clone is a singleton in its sample. The genes are TRBV19 and TRBJ2-7; 7 nucleotides line up with TRBD1. Trimming took 5 bases from V and 2 from J; bases not matched to a gene: 3. This CDR3 spans 13 amino acids. CDR1 LNHDA and CDR2 SQIVND come from the germline V gene (reference sequence). The CDR3 here is CASSVGQTYEQYF. CDR3 in DNA: TGTGCCAGTAGTGTGGGACAGACCTACGAGCAGTACTTC.

The chain is built from TRBV3-1 (or the pseudogene TRBV3-2) and TRBJ2-1, with 7 bases identical to TRBD2. The CDR3 runs to 15 residues. J was trimmed by 6 bases and V by 4 bases; bases with no gene match: 9. Germline loops: CDR1 LGHDT, CDR2 YNNKEL (reference sequence). The CDR3 DNA follows: TGTGCCAGCAGCCCGGGACTAATGTACCCCAATGAGCAGTTCTTC. This codes for CASSPGLMYPNEQFF.

This clone showed up just a few times. The chain is built from TRBV27 and TRBJ1-1, with 8 bases identical to TRBD1. The V and J ends lost 3 bases and 0 bases, in that order; junction bases with no gene match: 3. The germline V gene encodes CDR1 MNHEY and CDR2 SMNVEV (reference sequence). This CDR3 is 15 amino acids long. Here the CDR3 DNA reads TGTGCCAGCAGTTTCTACAGGGGGATGAACACTGAAGCTTTCTTT. As protein: CASSFYRGMNTEAFF.

CDR3 nucleotides: TGTGCCAGCAGCTTAGTGGGCCAGGGAGGTGGCTACACCTTC. Residues: CASSLVGQGGGYTF. The V call is TRBV5-5, the J call TRBJ1-2; a possible D gene is TRBD1 (5 bases). V dropped 2 bases and J dropped 7 bases, with 15 bases sitting between them. CDR1 SGHKS and CDR2 YYEKEE come from the germline V gene (reference sequence). The CDR3 has 14 amino acids.

This CDR3 reads CSASSGGAYNEQFF. The CDR3 region has the DNA TGCAGTGCTAGTAGCGGGGGGGCGTATAATGAGCAGTTCTTC. This chain joins TRBV20-1 and TRBJ2-1, with 11 nucleotides matching TRBD2. This CDR3 is 14 amino acids long. J gave up 7 bases and V 3 bases, and 5 bases lay outside the gene matches. Germline CDR1 is DFQATT and CDR2 is SNEGSKA (reference sequence).

The V gene is TRBV4-1, the J gene TRBJ1-2; TRBD1 might be the D (5 bases). V was cut by 3 bases and J by 4 bases, with 15 bases left in between. CDR1 is MGHRA, CDR2 YSYEKL, per germline. This CDR3 is built from 15 residues. The CDR3 DNA is TGCGCCAGCAGCCATCGAGGTGGGGCTTCCTATGGCTACACCTTC. Amino acid sequence: CASSHRGGASYGYTF.

This clone has only one observation. The genes are TRBV5-6 and TRBJ1-1, with unresolved D. V lost 2 bases and J 1 base, leaving 6 bases between the germline ends. CDR1 and CDR2 from the germline V gene are SGHDT and YYEEEE. There are 13 residues in the CDR3. The CDR3 DNA reads TGTGCCAGCAGCTTACCGAGGAACACTGAAGCTTTCTTT. It specifies CASSLPRNTEAFF.

The V and J genes are TRBV7-2 and TRBJ1-1; D is unclear. CDR3 size: 15 residues. Germline V gene data show CDR1 as SGHTA and CDR2 as FQGNSA. With 4 bases removed from V and 6 bases from J, the gap between germline ends came to 18 bases. CDR3 protein: CASSSSVQTGSEAFF. The DNA for the CDR3 is TGTGCCAGCAGCTCCTCAGTGCAAACGGGATCTGAAGCTTTCTTT.

The V call is TRBV7-9, the J call TRBJ1-1; D is unclear. This CDR3 has 15 residues. Trimming pared 0 bases from V and 6 bases from J, leaving 14 bases between. Germline CDR1 and CDR2: SEHNR and FQNEAQ (reference sequence). CDR3: CASSLATGNTAEAFF. The DNA for the CDR3 is TGTGCCAGCAGCTTAGCGACGGGTAACACGGCTGAAGCTTTCTTT.

The CDR3 coding sequence is TGTGCCAGCAGCTCGGGACAGGGCAAGGCCGGGGAGCTGTTTTTT. It translates to CASSSGQGKAGELFF. V and J are TRBV7-2 and TRBJ2-2, with 9 bases that match TRBD1. J was trimmed by 6 bases and V by 4 bases; bases with no gene match: 6. The CDR3 has 15 residues. CDR1 SGHTA and CDR2 FQGNSA come from the germline V gene. Variable domain in full (rest from reference TRBV7-2 and TRBJ2-2): GAGVSQSPSNKVTEKGKDVELRCDPISGHTALYWYRQSLGQGLEFLIYFQGNSAPDKSGLPSDRFSAERTGGSVSTLTIQRTQQEDSAVYLCASSSGQGKAGELFFGEGSRLTVL.

This clone appeared a single time. The rearrangement links TRBV5-1 to TRBJ2-7; 8 bases fit TRBD1. This CDR3 has 12 residues. Germline V CDR1 and CDR2: SGHRS, YFSETQ. V lost 9 bases to trimming and J lost 6 bases; unmatched junction nucleotides: 8. In nucleotides, the CDR3 is TGCGCCACCCGGGACAGGACGGGCGAGCAGTACTTC. Amino acid sequence: CATRDRTGEQYF.

The chain has TRBV5-4 and TRBJ2-3, with D perhaps TRBD2 (6 bases). V gave up 0 bases and J gave up 6 bases, with 11 bases separating them. Germline V gene lookup returns CDR1 SGHNT and CDR2 YYREEE (reference sequence). This CDR3 comprises 14 residues. The CDR3 bases are TGTGCCAGCAGCTTGGCTCGGGGGAGCGATACGCAGTATTTT. Its translation is CASSLARGSDTQYF. Drawing the rest from reference TRBV5-4 and TRBJ2-3, the complete variable domain is ETGVTQSPTHLIKTRGQQVTLRCSSQSGHNTVSWYQQALGQGPQFIFQYYREEENGRGNFPPRFSGLQFPNYSSELNVNALELDDSALYLCASSLARGSDTQYFGPGTRLTVL.